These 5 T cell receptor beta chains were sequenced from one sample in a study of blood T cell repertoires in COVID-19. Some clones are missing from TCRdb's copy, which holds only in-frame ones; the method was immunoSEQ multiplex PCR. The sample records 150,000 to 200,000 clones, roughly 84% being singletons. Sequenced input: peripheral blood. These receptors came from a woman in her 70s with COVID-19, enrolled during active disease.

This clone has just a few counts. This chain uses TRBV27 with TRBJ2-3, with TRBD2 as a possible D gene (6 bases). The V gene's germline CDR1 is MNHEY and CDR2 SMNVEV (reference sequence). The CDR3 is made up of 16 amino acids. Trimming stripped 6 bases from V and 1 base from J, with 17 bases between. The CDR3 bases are TGTGCCAGCAGAGGTGGAGGGAGGTGGGGCACAGATACGCAGTATTTT. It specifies CASRGGGRWGTDTQYF.

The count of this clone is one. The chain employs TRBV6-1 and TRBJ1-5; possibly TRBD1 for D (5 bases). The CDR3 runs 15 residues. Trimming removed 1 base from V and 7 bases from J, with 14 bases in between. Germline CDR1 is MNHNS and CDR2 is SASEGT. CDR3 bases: TGTGCCAGCAGTGAAGTAGGAGGGTGGGACCAGCCCCAGCATTTT. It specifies CASSEVGGWDQPQHF.

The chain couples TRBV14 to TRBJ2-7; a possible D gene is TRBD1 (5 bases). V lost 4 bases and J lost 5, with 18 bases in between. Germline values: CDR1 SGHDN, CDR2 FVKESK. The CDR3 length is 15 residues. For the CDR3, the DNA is TGTGCCAGCAGCCGACAGACGGCCATAATCGACGAGCAGTACTTC. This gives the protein CASSRQTAIIDEQYF. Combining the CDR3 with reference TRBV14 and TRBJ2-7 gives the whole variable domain EAGVTQFPSHSVIEKGQTVTLRCDPISGHDNLYWYRRVMGKEIKFLLHFVKESKQDESGMPNNRFLAERTGGTYSTLKVQPAELEDSGVYFCASSRQTAIIDEQYFGPGTRLTVT.

CDR3: CASSPATVDGYTF. For the CDR3, the DNA is TGTGCCAGCTCACCCGCGACAGTCGATGGCTACACCTTC. The V and J genes are TRBV18 and TRBJ1-2; perhaps TRBD1 as D (5 bases). CDR3 length: 13 amino acids. Per the germline V gene, CDR1 is KGHSH and CDR2 is LQKENI. Deletions cut 3 bases from V and 6 bases from J, with 11 bases between.

The CDR3 DNA is TGCGCCAGCACCCCGGTAGGGACTAGTCTTTCCTACGAGCAGTACTTC. This translates into CASTPVGTSLSYEQYF. V and J are TRBV10-2 and TRBJ2-7, with 8 bases lining up with TRBD2. The junction had 12 bases not matched to a gene; V was cut back by 7 bases and J by 1 base. Germline V gene sequence: CDR1 WSHSY, CDR2 SAAADI. The CDR3 runs 16 residues.